The rows below give T cell receptor beta chains drawn from one sample of a study of cytomegalovirus exposure and HLA in healthy donors. TCRdb's copy holds only in-frame clones and misses some; the assay was immunoSEQ multiplex PCR. The sample includes 65,000 to 70,000 clones, around 79% of them seen just once. The sample consisted of PBMCs. These TCRs come from a woman aged 25 to 45 in good health and CMV-seropositive. The CDR3 runs from the conserved cysteine through the conserved F or W. A D gene is named only where the DNA matches it firmly. A row's size may be missing; if present it is once, few, many or a size class.

J	V	size	D	DNA	CDR3
TRBJ2-1	TRBV19	NA	TRBD2	TGTGCCAGTAGTATCTCACAGCGGGACGTTGAGCAGTTCTTC	CASSISQRDVEQFF
TRBJ2-3	TRBV7-7	once	NA	TGTGCTAGCAGCTTAGATCGGGAGGATACGCAGTATTTT	CASSLDREDTQYF
TRBJ2-3	TRBV7-2	NA	TRBD2	TGTGCCAGCAGCACTAGCGGGAGGGCCACAGATACGCAGTATTTT	CASSTSGRATDTQYF
TRBJ1-1	TRBV4-2	NA	TRBD1	TGTGCCAGCAGCCAATTGCTGGACAGGGGGAGGAACACTGAAGCTTTCTTT	CASSQLLDRGRNTEAFF
TRBJ2-3	TRBV7-8	NA	TRBD2	TGTGCCAGCAGCTTAGGGGCTAGCGGAGGGATCACAGATACGCAGTATTTT	CASSLGASGGITDTQYF
TRBJ2-5	TRBV5-1	NA	NA	TGCGCCAGCACCAAAGGGGGGGGCACGTGGGAGACCCAGTACTTC	CASTKGGGTWETQYF
TRBJ1-2	TRBV5-4	NA	NA	TGTGCCAGCAGCCACGGGGACATAAGACAAGGCTACACCTTC	CASSHGDIRQGYTF
TRBJ1-1	TRBV18	NA	NA	TGTGCCAGCTCCGGGCAGGGGCAGGGCTCGGAGGCTAGCTTT	CASSGQGQGSEASF
TRBJ2-7	TRBV27	NA	TRBD1	TGTGCCAGCAGAAGACAGGGATCCTACGAGCAGTACTTC	CASRRQGSYEQYF
TRBJ1-2	TRBV9	NA	NA	TGTGCCAGCAGCGCAGACAGAGCCCCGCATGGCTACACCTTC	CASSADRAPHGYTF
TRBJ2-5	TRBV6-5	NA	TRBD1	TGTGCCATCCGGGACAGGGCAGAGACCCAGTACTTC	CAIRDRAETQYF
TRBJ2-6	TRBV5-6	few	NA	TGTGCCAGCAGACTAGAGACTGGGGCCAACGTCCTGACTTTC	CASRLETGANVLTF
TRBJ2-7	TRBV6-1	NA	NA	TGTGCCAGCAGTGCGGGAACCTACGAGCAGTACTTC	CASSAGTYEQYF
TRBJ1-5	TRBV28	once	NA	TGTGCCAGCAGTTTGGGGGGAAGTCGACCCCAGCATTTT	CASSLGGSRPQHF
TRBJ1-1	TRBV19	once	TRBD1	TGTGCCAGTAGACCAGGGGGGACTGAAGCTTTCTTT	CASRPGGTEAFF
TRBJ2-2	TRBV14	NA	NA	TGTGCCAGCAGCCTTCGGACTGGGACCGGGGAGCTGTTTTTT	CASSLRTGTGELFF
TRBJ2-7	TRBV27	NA	TRBD1	TGTGCCAGCAAGCTAATCGGGACAGCCTACGAGCAGTACTTC	CASKLIGTAYEQYF
TRBJ2-6	TRBV19	NA	NA	TGTGCCAGTAGTATGGGCTACTCTGGGGCCAACGTCCTGACTTTC	CASSMGYSGANVLTF
TRBJ1-4	TRBV6-6	medium-sized	TRBD1	TGTGCCAGCAGTCATGGGACAGGGGGAAAACTGTTTTTT	CASSHGTGGKLFF
TRBJ1-1	TRBV29-1	NA	NA	TGCAGCGTTGAAGAAGCCGGGATGAACACTGAAGCTTTCTTT	CSVEEAGMNTEAFF
TRBJ2-1	TRBV13	once	NA	TGTGCCAGCAGCTTAAGGGCCTCGGACATCCTCCTCTACAATGAGCAGTTCTTC	CASSLRASDILLYNEQFF
TRBJ1-1	TRBV4-1	few	NA	TGCGCCAGCAGCCAAGAACAGGGATGGACTGAAGCTTTCTTT	CASSQEQGWTEAFF
TRBJ1-1	TRBV6-6	NA	TRBD1	TGTGCCAGCAGTTACCCAGGACAGGGGGACACTGAAGCTTTCTTT	CASSYPGQGDTEAFF
TRBJ2-1	TRBV6-5	few	TRBD2	TGTGCCAGCAGTTACGGGGCGGGAGCAGGTGAGCAGTTCTTC	CASSYGAGAGEQFF
TRBJ2-3	TRBV7-2	NA	NA	TGTGCCAGCAGCCTCGACAGCCCAGATACGCAGTATTTT	CASSLDSPDTQYF